These 24 T cell receptor beta chains came from one sample sequenced in a study of early T cells in non-severe SARS-CoV-2 infection. TCRdb passed the 5' RACE reads through MiXCR, listing each CDR3 protein once. The top ten clones hold around 4.7% of a sample with some 40,000 distinct CDR3 sequences, roughly 5% of them seen once. The sample comprised whole blood. These receptors all come from an adult who was a healthcare worker with PCR-confirmed SARS-CoV-2 infection or an uninfected control (not recorded which).

This clonotype appeared many times. The chain combines TRBV7-9 with TRBJ1-2; D might be TRBD1 (5 bases). The CDR3 sequence is 14 residues long. Trimming took off 2 bases at V and 3 bases at J, with 10 bases between the two ends. Germline V gives CDR1 SEHNR, CDR2 FQNEAQ (reference sequence). CDR3 nucleotides: TGTGCCAGCAGCTTACGTGACAGCTACTATGGCTACACCTTC. Translating gives CASSLRDSYYGYTF.

A note on this clonotype: At one boundary the junction diverges from the germline segment, which might be a read error. This chain joins TRBV5-1 and TRBJ1-1; 7 nucleotides line up with TRBD1. CDR1 is SGHRS and CDR2 is YFSETQ in the germline V gene. The CDR3 is 13 residues long. This CDR3 reads CASSQGQNPEAFF. The CDR3 DNA is TGCGCCAGCAGCCAGGGACAGAACCCTGAAGCTTTCTTT.

CDR3 sequence: CASSFKGAGTEAFF. In DNA form, the CDR3 reads TGCGCCAGCAGCTTTAAGGGGGCGGGCACTGAAGCTTTCTTT. This chain joins TRBV5-1 and TRBJ1-1, with TRBD1 identical over 7 bases. This CDR3 has 14 residues. Germline V lookup: CDR1 SGHRS, CDR2 YFSETQ. Unmatched junction bases numbered 5, after V lost 2 bases and J lost 4 bases.

The chain uses TRBV11-2 and TRBJ2-7; TRBD2 matches 9 bases. The CDR3 spans 15 residues. Germline CDR1 reads SGHAT; CDR2 reads FQNNGV. V lost 5 bases, J lost 3 bases, and 8 bases stayed unmatched. The CDR3: CASSVSGTSNYEQYF. CDR3 nucleotides: TGTGCCAGCAGCGTCTCCGGGACTAGCAACTACGAGCAGTACTTC.

This clonotype was found a few times. V usage is TRBV2 and J usage is TRBJ2-1, with D unresolved. This CDR3 is built from 11 residues. Trimming shortened V by 7 bases and J by 5 bases, and 6 bases separated the two germline ends. Germline values: CDR1 SNHLY, CDR2 FYNNEI. The CDR3 DNA follows: TGTGCCAGCACAGTGAACAATGAGCAGTTCTTC. Its translation is CASTVNNEQFF.

In this sample, this clonotype turned up many times. V gene TRBV7-9 combines with J gene TRBJ1-4; 12 bases agree with TRBD1. The CDR3 covers 17 residues. Germline CDR1 reads SEHNR; CDR2 reads FQNEAQ (reference sequence). The J segment lost 6 bases and the V segment lost 6 bases, leaving 11 bases of the junction unmatched. Here the CDR3 DNA reads TGTGCCAGCAGTTTTACCGGGACAGGGGGCACCTATGAAAAACTGTTTTTT. It codes for CASSFTGTGGTYEKLFF.

The chain employs TRBV20-1 and TRBJ2-3, with D perhaps matching TRBD1 (5 bases). Germline CDR1 reads DFQATT; CDR2 reads SNEGSKA (reference sequence). Deletions cut 3 bases from V and 6 bases from J, with 10 bases between. CDR3 length: 12 residues. The CDR3 region has the DNA TGCAGTGCTAGGACCCCAGGGGATACGCAGTATTTT. This gives the protein CSARTPGDTQYF.

At least ten counts were recorded for this clonotype. This sequence joins TRBV6-5 and TRBJ1-1; D not certain. V dropped 7 bases and J dropped 8 bases, with 11 bases sitting between them. The CDR3 has 11 amino acids. Looked up from germline, CDR1 is MNHEY and CDR2 is SVGAGI. The CDR3 DNA sequence: TGTGCCAGCAACGAGAGAGGAGAAGCTTTCTTT. Translated: CASNERGEAFF.

The table lists this clonotype with many counts. This chain uses TRBV11-2 with TRBJ1-6, with 11 bases aligning to TRBD1. This CDR3 is 15 amino acids long. From germline, CDR1 is SGHAT and CDR2 FQNNGV. The V and J ends lost 1 base and 8 bases, in that order; junction bases with no gene match: 1. CDR3 sequence (DNA): TGTGCCAGCAGCTTAGTGGGACAGGGGGATTCACCCCTCCACTTT. This encodes CASSLVGQGDSPLHF.

This clonotype came up many times. V gene TRBV7-2 combines with J gene TRBJ2-1; 12 nucleotides agree with TRBD1. The germline CDR1 and CDR2 sequences are SGHTA and FQGNSA. The CDR3 consists of 14 residues. J lost 4 bases, V lost 6 bases, and 1 base had no gene match. CDR3 in DNA: TGTGCCAGCAGGGGACAGGGGGCTTACAATGAGCAGTTCTTC. The encoded protein is CASRGQGAYNEQFF.

There are many counts of this clonotype. The chain is built from TRBV28 and TRBJ2-2; TRBD1 aligns across 7 bases. From germline, CDR1 is MDHEN and CDR2 SYDVKM. The CDR3 has 16 amino acids. V was pared by 6 bases and J by 5 bases, with 12 bases of the junction left unmatched. CDR3 nucleotide sequence: TGTGCCAGCAGCCGATCGGCAGGGGGAATGACCGGGGAGCTGTTTTTT. Its translation is CASSRSAGGMTGELFF.

This clonotype was counted at least ten times. The genes are TRBV7-9 and TRBJ1-4; 8 bases line up with TRBD1. This CDR3 contains 14 residues. Looked up from germline, CDR1 is SEHNR and CDR2 is FQNEAQ (reference sequence). With 4 bases clipped from V and 6 bases from J, the junction kept 4 bases outside the gene matches. In nucleotides, the CDR3 is TGTGCCAGCAGCTCCACAGGGGGGGATGAAAAACTGTTTTTT. It codes for CASSSTGGDEKLFF.

This clonotype was seen many times. The V gene is TRBV29-1, the J gene TRBJ2-5, with a tentative D call TRBD2 (5 bases). CDR3 size: 16 residues. The ends were cut back, 0 bases at V and 1 base at J, with 15 bases in the middle. The germline V gene encodes CDR1 SQVTM and CDR2 ANQGSEA. The DNA of the CDR3 is TGCAGCGTTGAAGATTACCGTGCAGGACTCCAAGAGACCCAGTACTTC. It encodes CSVEDYRAGLQETQYF.

In this sample, this clonotype turned up many times. This chain connects TRBV11-2 to TRBJ2-3; D might be TRBD1 or TRBD2, each matching 5 bases. V lost 6 bases, J lost 2 bases, and 21 bases lay in between. The CDR3 contains 17 residues. Germline V gene sequence: CDR1 SGHAT, CDR2 FQNNGV. The CDR3 region is CASRLWGTGRDTDTQYF. The CDR3 DNA reads as TGTGCCAGCAGATTATGGGGGACGGGTCGGGACACAGATACGCAGTATTTT.

This clonotype was found many times. This chain joins TRBV4-1 and TRBJ2-5; maybe TRBD2 (6 bases). With 0 bases removed from V and 5 bases from J, the gap between germline ends came to 19 bases. The CDR3 has 17 amino acids. In germline, CDR1 is MGHRA, CDR2 YSYEKL. The CDR3 loop reads CASSQDHETRLGETQYF. The DNA of the CDR3 is TGCGCCAGCAGCCAAGATCACGAGACTAGACTCGGGGAGACCCAGTACTTC.

This clonotype came up a few times. The chain has TRBV7-9 and TRBJ1-1; the D gene is possibly TRBD1 (5 bases). V was pared by 5 bases and J by 4 bases, with 14 bases between. The CDR3 is 14 residues long. Germline V gene lookup returns CDR1 SEHNR and CDR2 FQNEAQ (reference sequence). Here the CDR3 DNA reads TGTGCCAGCAGCCTGGGGGAGGGGATCACTGAAGCTTTCTTT. Protein: CASSLGEGITEAFF.

This clonotype was seen ten or more times. This rearrangement joins TRBV7-8 to TRBJ2-7; 10 bases are shared with TRBD2. With 2 bases clipped from V and 4 bases from J, the junction kept 5 bases outside the gene matches. From germline, CDR1 is SGHVS and CDR2 FQNEAQ. The CDR3 covers 15 residues. CDR3 DNA: TGTGCCAGCAGCTTATGGAGCGGGGGGGCATACGAGCAGTACTTC. It translates to CASSLWSGGAYEQYF. Supplemented by reference TRBV7-8 and TRBJ2-7, the full variable domain reads GAGVSQSPRYKVAKRGQDVALRCDPISGHVSLFWYQQALGQGPEFLTYFQNEAQLDKSGLPSDRFFAERPEGSVSTLKIQRTQQEDSAVYLCASSLWSGGAYEQYFGPGTRLTVT.

This clonotype was picked up many times. The chain carries TRBV30 and TRBJ1-2; D unresolved. There are 13 residues in the CDR3. The germline V gene has CDR1 GTSNPN and CDR2 SVGIG (reference sequence). With 1 base removed from V and 7 bases from J, the gap between germline ends came to 13 bases. The CDR3 protein is CAWSGGTDSGYTF. CDR3 sequence (DNA): TGTGCCTGGAGTGGGGGAACAGACTCTGGCTACACCTTC. Complete variable domain (other parts from reference TRBV30 and TRBJ1-2): SQTIHQWPATLVQPVGSPLSLECTVEGTSNPNLYWYRQAAGRGLQLLFYSVGIGQISSEVPQNLSASRPQDRQFILSSKKLLLSDSGFYLCAWSGGTDSGYTFGSGTRLTVV.

The chain employs TRBV10-3 and TRBJ2-3; the D gene could be TRBD1 or TRBD2 (5 bases each). Looked up from germline, CDR1 is ENHRY and CDR2 is SYGVKD. CDR3 length: 16 amino acids. Trimming removed 7 bases from V and 2 bases from J, with 19 bases in between. Here the CDR3 reads CAIKMNPGTTTDTQYF. The DNA for the CDR3 is TGTGCCATCAAAATGAACCCCGGGACCACCACAGATACGCAGTATTTT.

This clonotype was recorded many times. The CDR3 DNA follows: TGTGCCAGTAGTTCTACAGGGGCCACCTCTTATAGCAATCAGCCCCAGCATTTT. Translation: CASSSTGATSYSNQPQHF. The chain couples TRBV19 to TRBJ1-5, with 7 nucleotides matching TRBD1. CDR3 length: 18 amino acids. Germline assignment: CDR1 LNHDA and CDR2 SQIVND (reference sequence). V was pared by 5 bases and J by 0 bases, with 13 bases of the junction left unmatched.

The CDR3 loop is CASSLAAGSTEAFF. CDR3 nucleotide sequence: TGTGCCAGCAGCTTAGCGGCAGGGTCCACTGAAGCTTTCTTT. The V and J genes are TRBV7-6 and TRBJ1-1, with D possibly TRBD1 on 5 matching bases. Deletions cut 0 bases from V and 4 bases from J, with 9 bases between. Germline CDR1 reads SGHVS; CDR2 reads FNYEAQ. CDR3 length: 14 residues.

This clonotype was observed at least ten times. This chain uses TRBV21-1 with TRBJ1-5; the table's TRBD1 call for D was not verified on the DNA. TRBV21-1 is reported as a pseudogene. The CDR3 has 15 residues. For the CDR3, the DNA is TGTGCCAGCAGCATAGAGGGACGAGGCAATCAGCCCCAGCATTTT. Translating gives CASSIEGRGNQPQHF.

This clonotype was observed many times. This sequence joins TRBV7-2 and TRBJ1-6; D remains unclear. V shed 2 bases and J shed 8 bases, with 7 bases lying between them. The germline V gene has CDR1 SGHTA and CDR2 FQGNSA. This CDR3 is built from 13 residues. This chain's CDR3 is CASSLNRDSPLHF. The CDR3 coding sequence is TGTGCCAGCAGCTTAAATCGCGATTCACCCCTCCACTTT.

This clonotype was recorded many times. The chain combines TRBV29-1 with TRBJ2-7; the D gene could be TRBD1 or TRBD2 (5 bases each). Per the germline V gene, CDR1 is SQVTM and CDR2 is ANQGSEA. The CDR3 has 15 amino acids. V lost 0 bases, J lost 1 base, and 13 bases lay in between. CDR3 DNA: TGCAGCGTTGAAGATTGGGGGACGGGTTCCTACGAGCAGTACTTC. This sequence encodes CSVEDWGTGSYEQYF.